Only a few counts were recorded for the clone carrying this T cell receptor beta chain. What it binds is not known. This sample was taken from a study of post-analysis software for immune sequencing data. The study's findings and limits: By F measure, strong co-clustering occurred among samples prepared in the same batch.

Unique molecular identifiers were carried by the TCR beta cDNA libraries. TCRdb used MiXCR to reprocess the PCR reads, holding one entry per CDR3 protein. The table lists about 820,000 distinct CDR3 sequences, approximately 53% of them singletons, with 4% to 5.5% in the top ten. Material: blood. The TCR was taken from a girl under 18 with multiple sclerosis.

The CDR3, as DNA: TGCAGCGTTTGCCGGGACTACCACCAAGAGACCCAGTACTTC. The encoded protein is CSVCRDYHQETQYF. The genes are TRBV29-1 and TRBJ2-5; 7 positions match TRBD2. The CDR3 length is 14 residues. CDR1 and CDR2 from the germline V gene are SQVTM and ANQGSEA. V lost 5 bases and J lost 0; bases outside the gene matches: 6.